The sequence of this T cell receptor (beta chain) was determined in a study of vaccination effects on CD4 cells after COVID-19. Findings and caveats of the study: Following vaccination, convalescents' spike-reactive clones were mostly new ones induced by the vaccine.

Germline CDR1 GTSNPN, CDR2 SVGIG (reference sequence). The CDR3 spans 15 residues. The V and J ends lost 3 bases and 0 bases respectively, with 12 bases between them. Note on this clone: Its antigen remains unidentified.

Generated by immunoSEQ multiplex PCR, the TCRdb table keeps only in-frame clones and is missing some. The sample has around 37,000 clones; 73% are singletons. Pools of viral peptides were used by the ViraFEST assay to expand antigen-specific CD4+ T cells ahead of sequencing. Cells that had been cultured for 10 days were the source of isolated CD4+ T cells. It was between March and December 2020 that the person had a SARS-CoV-2 infection confirmed by PCR. The J gene is TRBJ1-3, the V gene TRBV30; TRBD1 is a possible D gene (5 bases). The specimen comprised CD4+ T cells from PBMCs cultured with a peptide pool, sampled before COVID-19 vaccination. This TCR was sampled from a human donor who had a prior SARS-CoV-2 infection. The CDR3 nucleotides are TGTGCCTGGAGCATGGGGACCCTCTCTGGAAACACCATATATTTT. Its protein product is CAWSMGTLSGNTIYF.